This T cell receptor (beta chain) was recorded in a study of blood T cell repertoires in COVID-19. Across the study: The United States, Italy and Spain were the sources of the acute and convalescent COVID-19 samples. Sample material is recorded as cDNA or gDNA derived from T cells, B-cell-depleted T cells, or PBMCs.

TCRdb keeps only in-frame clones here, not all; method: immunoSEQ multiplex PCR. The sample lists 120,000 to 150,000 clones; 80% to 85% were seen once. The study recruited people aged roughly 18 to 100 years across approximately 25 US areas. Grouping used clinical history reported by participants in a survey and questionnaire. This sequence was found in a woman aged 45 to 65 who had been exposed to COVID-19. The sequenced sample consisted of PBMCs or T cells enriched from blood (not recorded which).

This CDR3 reads CASRPTGTAGNTIYF. CDR3 nucleotides: TGTGCCAGCAGACCTACAGGGACCGCTGGAAACACCATATATTTT. The J gene is TRBJ1-3, the V gene TRBV7-9; D possibly corresponds to TRBD1 (6 bases). CDR1 is SEHNR and CDR2 is FQNEAQ in the germline V gene (reference sequence). CDR3 length equals 15 residues. The V gene lost 6 bases and the J gene lost 2 bases, with 14 bases spanning the gap. The full variable domain, with the rest looked up from reference TRBV7-9 and TRBJ1-3, is DTGVSQNPRHKITKRGQNVTFRCDPISEHNRLYWYRQTLGQGPEFLTYFQNEAQLEKSRLLSDRFSAERPKGSFSTLEIQRTEQGDSAMYLCASRPTGTAGNTIYFGEGSWLTVV.